The present entry profiles one T cell receptor (beta chain) with its context. This entry is derived from a study of blood T cell repertoires in COVID-19. About the study: PBMCs, B-cell-depleted T cells, or T cells were the source of the cDNA or gDNA that made up the material.

V gave up 0 bases and J gave up 4 bases, with 12 bases separating them. The CDR3 extends over 15 amino acids. In germline, CDR1 is LGHDT, CDR2 YNNKEL (reference sequence). Source study methods: Reference gene primer amplification yielded estimated nucleated cell counts. The table came from immunoSEQ multiplex PCR; TCRdb's copy has only in-frame clones and leaves some out. V and J calls and clone size come straight from that table; D and trimming were deduced from the DNA. The repertoire holds about 86,000 clones, with roughly 84% as singletons. The chain recombines TRBV3-1 (or the pseudogene TRBV3-2) with TRBJ1-2, with D possibly matching TRBD1 (6 bases). The TCR sequence derives from a woman older than 75 with active or convalescent COVID-19. The sequenced material came from peripheral blood. Here the CDR3 DNA reads TGTGCCAGCAGCCAAGATTTAGCGGGGGCCTATGGCTACACCTTC. The encoded protein is CASSQDLAGAYGYTF.